The rows below give T cell receptor beta chains drawn from one sample of a study of identical twins' blood T cells. TCRdb recomputed calls from the 5' RACE reads with MiXCR, one row per CDR3 protein. The sample shows roughly 340,000 distinct CDR3 sequences, about 28% of them seen only once. Sequenced: PBMCs. These receptors all stem from a woman aged 18 to 55 in good health. The CDR3 runs from the conserved cysteine through the conserved F or W. D genes are given only for firm matches. Expanded clones get a size class; other rows say once, few or many, or leave the size out.

TRBD1	TRBJ1-3	TRBV29-1	-	TGCAGCGCCTTGACAGGGGGTAGTGGAAACACCATATATTTT	CSALTGGSGNTIYF
-	TRBJ2-1	TRBV10-3	few	TGTGCCATCAGTGAGGGACAGTTTTACAATGAGCAGTTCTTC	CAISEGQFYNEQFF
-	TRBJ1-4	TRBV25-1	-	TGTGCCAGCAGTGAAGGGTGGTATAGGGAAGGAGAAAAACTGTTTTTT	CASSEGWYREGEKLFF
-	TRBJ1-2	TRBV2	-	TGTGCCAGTCCAGGGGTCTATGGCTACACCTTC	CASPGVYGYTF
TRBD1	TRBJ1-5	TRBV20-1	-	TGCAGTGTACCGGACAGGGCGGGCAATCAGCCCCAGCATTTT	CSVPDRAGNQPQHF
-	TRBJ1-2	TRBV15	-	TGTGCCACCAGCAGAGAAAAAGGACGAAACTATGGCTACACCTTC	CATSREKGRNYGYTF
-	TRBJ2-2	TRBV6-5	-	TGTGCCAGCAACCCCCTGGGGCCCGGGGAGCTGTTTTTT	CASNPLGPGELFF
TRBD2	TRBJ2-1	TRBV10-2	-	TGCGCCAGCAGTGAGGAGCGGGAGGGGGTCAATGAGCAGTTCTTC	CASSEEREGVNEQFF
-	TRBJ1-5	TRBV2	many	TGTGCCAGCAGGGACGATAGCAATCAGCCCCAGCATTTT	CASRDDSNQPQHF
TRBD1	TRBJ1-2	TRBV7-2	few	TGTGCCAGCAGGGCAACAGGGGTGAACTATGGCTACACCTTC	CASRATGVNYGYTF
-	TRBJ1-2	TRBV29-1	-	TGCAGTGTTGAAGATAGAGGCAGGTTGAATGGCTACACCTTC	CSVEDRGRLNGYTF
-	TRBJ2-1	TRBV7-2	-	TGTGCCAGCAGCTTCTCGGTGGCAGGAGGCAATGAGCAGTTCTTC	CASSFSVAGGNEQFF
-	TRBJ2-1	TRBV28	few	TGTGCCAGCAGTTTACCTCCCGATGAGCAGTTCTTC	CASSLPPDEQFF
-	TRBJ2-1	TRBV29-1	-	TGCAGCGTTTTATGGCGGGACGAGCAGTTCTTC	CSVLWRDEQFF
-	TRBJ2-1	TRBV5-1	few	TGCGCCAGCAGCTTGAGGTCGGAGCAGTTCTTC	CASSLRSEQFF
TRBD1	TRBJ2-1	TRBV7-7	-	TGTGCTAGCAGCTTAGGGGGGACAGGGCTCAATGAGCAGTTCTTC	CASSLGGTGLNEQFF
-	TRBJ2-7	TRBV11-2	once	TGTGCCGGCAGCTTATCCGGATCCTACGAGCAGTACTTC	CAGSLSGSYEQYF
-	TRBJ2-1	TRBV6-2/TRBV6-3	-	TGTGCCAGCAGTTACTCGAATTCCCGGACTCTTTACAATGAGCAGTTCTTC	CASSYSNSRTLYNEQFF
TRBD1	TRBJ1-1	TRBV7-2	-	TGTGCCAGCAGCACAGGGGGCGGTGGGAGCATGAACACTGAAGCTTTCTTT	CASSTGGGGSMNTEAFF
-	TRBJ1-2	TRBV12-3/TRBV12-4	-	TGTGCCAGCATGGAACCAGGGAACGGCTACACCTTC	CASMEPGNGYTF
TRBD1	TRBJ1-4	TRBV6-1	few	TGTGCCAGCATCAGGGGGCCAACTAATGAAAAACTGTTTTTT	CASIRGPTNEKLFF
-	TRBJ1-6	TRBV10-3	few	TGTGCCCTGAGCGGGGCTAGCGATTCACCCCTCCACTTT	CALSGASDSPLHF
-	TRBJ2-3	TRBV7-2	-	TGTTCCAGCAGCTTAGAGGGCACTAATGCGCAGTATTTT	CSSSLEGTNAQYF
-	TRBJ2-3	TRBV15	-	TGTGCCACCAGCAGAGCGCCTGTAGCAGATACGCAGTATTTT	CATSRAPVADTQYF
-	TRBJ2-1	TRBV29-1	few	TGCAGCGTTGAAGATCCCCGCAGGGCCCGGAATGAGCAGTTCTTC	CSVEDPRRARNEQFF
TRBD1	TRBJ1-1	TRBV24-1	-	TGTGCCACTTCACAGGGGAGGGGAACTGAAGCTTTCTTT	CATSQGRGTEAFF
TRBD2	TRBJ2-1	TRBV29-1	-	TGCAGCGTTGGGCGCGGGAGGGCAGAATACTCCTACAATGAGCAGTTCTTC	CSVGRGRAEYSYNEQFF
TRBD1	TRBJ1-2	TRBV6-5	few	TGTGCCAGCAGTTTACAAGACAGGGGAAACTATGGCTACACCTTC	CASSLQDRGNYGYTF
-	TRBJ2-2	TRBV5-4	few	TGTGCCAGCAGCTTGGGATTAAGGGATAGGATCGGGGAGCTGTTTTTT	CASSLGLRDRIGELFF
-	TRBJ1-4	TRBV7-2	-	TGTGCCAGCAGCTTAGTGACAGCCCACGAACTGTTTTTT	CASSLVTAHELFF
-	TRBJ1-3	TRBV4-3	-	TGCGCCAGCAGCCAGCATACCCAGGGTGGAAACACCATATATTTT	CASSQHTQGGNTIYF
-	TRBJ2-1	TRBV5-1	-	TGCGGCAGCAGCTACGGGGATAGCTCCTACAATGAGCAGTTCTTC	CGSSYGDSSYNEQFF
-	TRBJ1-5	TRBV18	-	TGTGCCAGCTCATCCACGGACAGTTCCCAGCCCCAGCATTTT	CASSSTDSSQPQHF
-	TRBJ1-1	TRBV20-1	many	TGCAGTGCTCCCGCCGGGACCGTTGAATCTGAAGCTTTCTTT	CSAPAGTVESEAFF
-	TRBJ2-2	TRBV19	-	TGTGCCAGTAGTATAGCAGTGGTCGCGAACACCGGGGAGCTGTTTTTT	CASSIAVVANTGELFF
TRBD2	TRBJ2-3	TRBV20-1	few	TGCAGTGCTAGTCCCGGGGGGGAGGATACGCAGTATTTT	CSASPGGEDTQYF
-	TRBJ1-1	TRBV11-2	-	TGTGCCAGCAGCATCGACAGCCGCTACATGAACACTGAAGCTTTCTTT	CASSIDSRYMNTEAFF
-	TRBJ2-2	TRBV28	many	TGTGCCAGCAGTTTAATGGGGGAGCTGTTTTTT	CASSLMGELFF
-	TRBJ2-5	TRBV7-8	few	TGTGCCAGCAGCTTGAAGTTTCAAGAGACCCAGTACTTC	CASSLKFQETQYF
-	TRBJ1-5	TRBV5-6	-	TGTGCCAGCGGCTTGTGGGGGGCCCATAGCAATCAGCCCCAGCATTTT	CASGLWGAHSNQPQHF
-	TRBJ1-1	TRBV5-1	many	TGCGCCAGCGGAACAGGAGTGAACACTGAAGCTTTCTTT	CASGTGVNTEAFF
-	TRBJ1-2	TRBV5-1	-	TGCGCCAGCAGCCCAGACCCTCTTCCCAATAACTATGGCTACACCTTC	CASSPDPLPNNYGYTF
-	TRBJ2-7	TRBV20-1	-	TGCAGTGCTAGACTCTCGTCCCCGGGGATCGCCTACGAGCAGTACTTC	CSARLSSPGIAYEQYF
-	TRBJ2-1	TRBV4-3	-	TGCGCCAGCAGCCAAGATTTAAGGCAGTTCTACAATGAGCAGTTCTTC	CASSQDLRQFYNEQFF
-	TRBJ1-1	TRBV7-8	many	TGTGCCAGCAGCCGATCAGACCGGGGGTACACTGAAGCTTTCTTT	CASSRSDRGYTEAFF
-	TRBJ2-7	TRBV6-5	-	TGTGCCAGCGGGACCAGGGATATCTCCTACGAGCAGTACTTC	CASGTRDISYEQYF
-	TRBJ2-3	TRBV19	few	TGTGCCAGTAGTATTATCGGGACAGATACGCAGTATTTT	CASSIIGTDTQYF
-	TRBJ2-6	TRBV30	-	TGTGCCTGGAGTGCGTCTGGGGCCAACGTCCTGACTTTC	CAWSASGANVLTF
-	TRBJ2-2	TRBV10-3	many	TGTGCCATCAGTGAGTCTGGGAACACCGGGGAGCTGTTTTTT	CAISESGNTGELFF
-	TRBJ1-1	TRBV7-2	-	TGTGCCAGCAGCCCGTACTCCGGCACTGAAGCTTTCTTT	CASSPYSGTEAFF
-	TRBJ2-7	TRBV12-5	-	TGTGCTAGTAGTTTAACCCACGAGCAGTACTTC	CASSLTHEQYF
TRBD2	TRBJ2-2	TRBV27	-	TGTGCCACTGGGGGGAGGGGACTAGCGTTTACCGGGGAGCTGTTTTTT	CATGGRGLAFTGELFF
TRBD2	TRBJ2-7	TRBV20-1	-	TGCAGTGCTAGAGAATGGGGGAGGGATGGTTTGGCGAAGCAGTACTTC	CSAREWGRDGLAKQYF
-	TRBJ1-1	TRBV15	few	TGTGCCACCAGCCTGATGCGGAGCGAGAACACTGAAGCTTTCTTT	CATSLMRSENTEAFF